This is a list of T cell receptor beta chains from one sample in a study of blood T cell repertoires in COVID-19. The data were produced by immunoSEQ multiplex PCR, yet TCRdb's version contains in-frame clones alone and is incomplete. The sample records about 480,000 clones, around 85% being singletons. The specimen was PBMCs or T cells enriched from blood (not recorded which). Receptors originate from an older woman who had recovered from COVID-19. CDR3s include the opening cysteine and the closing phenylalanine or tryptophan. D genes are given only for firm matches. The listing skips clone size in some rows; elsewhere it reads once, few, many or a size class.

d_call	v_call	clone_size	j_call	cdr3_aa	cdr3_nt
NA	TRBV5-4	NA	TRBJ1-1	CASSLAGQIEAFF	TGTGCCAGCAGCCTCGCGGGGCAGATTGAAGCTTTCTTT
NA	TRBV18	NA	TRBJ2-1	CASSPSGFSYNEQFF	TGTGCCAGCTCACCCAGCGGTTTCTCCTACAATGAGCAGTTCTTC
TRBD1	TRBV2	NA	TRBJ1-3	CASSLDRISGNTIYF	TGTGCCAGCAGCCTGGACAGGATCTCTGGAAACACCATATATTTT
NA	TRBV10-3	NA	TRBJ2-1	CAISEGVMEQFF	TGTGCCATCAGCGAAGGGGTTATGGAGCAGTTCTTC
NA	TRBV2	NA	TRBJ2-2	CASSEALRDTGELFF	TGTGCCAGCAGTGAAGCGCTTCGAGACACCGGGGAGCTGTTTTTT
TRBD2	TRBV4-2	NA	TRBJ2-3	CASRHGGDYTDTQYF	TGTGCCAGCAGGCATGGAGGGGACTACACAGATACGCAGTATTTT
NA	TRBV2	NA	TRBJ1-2	CASSEGHRYGYTF	TGTGCCAGCAGTGAGGGGCACCGGTATGGCTACACCTTC
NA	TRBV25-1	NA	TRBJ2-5	CASSDMTGAIQETQYF	TGTGCCAGCAGTGACATGACAGGAGCTATACAAGAGACCCAGTACTTC
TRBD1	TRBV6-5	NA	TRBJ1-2	CASSRGQGNNYGYTF	TGTGCCAGCAGTAGGGGACAGGGGAACAACTATGGCTACACCTTC
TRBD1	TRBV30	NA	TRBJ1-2	CAWGDRVYGYTF	TGTGCCTGGGGAGACAGGGTCTATGGCTACACCTTC
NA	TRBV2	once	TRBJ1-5	CASSVRGEQPQHF	TGTGCCAGCAGTGTACGGGGAGAACAGCCCCAGCATTTT
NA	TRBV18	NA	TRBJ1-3	CASSAGGGGADGNTIYF	TGTGCCAGCTCAGCAGGAGGCGGGGGCGCAGATGGAAACACCATATATTTT
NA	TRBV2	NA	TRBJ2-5	CASSDWGRETQYF	TGTGCCAGCAGTGATTGGGGGAGGGAGACCCAGTACTTC
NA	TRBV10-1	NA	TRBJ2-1	CASNLMTRRSYNEQFF	TGCGCCAGCAACCTCATGACTCGGCGTTCCTACAATGAGCAGTTCTTC
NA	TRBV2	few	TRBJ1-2	CASNRDMTNYGYTF	TGTGCCAGTAACCGGGACATGACTAACTATGGCTACACCTTC
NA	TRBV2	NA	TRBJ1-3	CASRRTAFSGNTIYF	TGTGCCAGCAGACGGACAGCCTTCTCTGGAAACACCATATATTTT
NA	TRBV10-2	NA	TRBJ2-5	CASSERETQYF	TGCGCCAGCAGTGAGCGGGAGACCCAGTACTTC
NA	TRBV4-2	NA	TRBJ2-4	CASSQGTVAGGAKNIQYF	TGTGCCAGCAGCCAAGGGACAGTCGCCGGTGGAGCCAAAAACATTCAGTACTTC
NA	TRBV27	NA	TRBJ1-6	CASSFETAYSPLHF	TGTGCCAGCAGTTTCGAGACAGCCTATTCACCCCTCCACTTT
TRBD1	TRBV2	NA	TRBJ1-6	CASSGSRGNNSPLHF	TGTGCCAGCAGTGGCAGCAGGGGGAATAATTCACCCCTCCACTTT
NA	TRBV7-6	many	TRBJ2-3	CASSLSFGGASTDTQYF	TGTGCCAGCAGCTTGAGTTTCGGCGGAGCTAGCACAGATACGCAGTATTTT
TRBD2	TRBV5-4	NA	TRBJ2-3	CASSVAGGGTDTQYF	TGTGCCAGCAGCGTTGCGGGCGGGGGGACAGATACGCAGTATTTT
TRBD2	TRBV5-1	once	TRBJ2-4	CASSLGGGGDIQYF	TGCGCCAGCAGCTTGGGCGGGGGAGGGGACATTCAGTACTTC
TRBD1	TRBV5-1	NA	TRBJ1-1	CASSLGGQKTEAFF	TGCGCCAGCAGCTTGGGGGGACAGAAGACTGAAGCTTTCTTT
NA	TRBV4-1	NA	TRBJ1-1	CASSHPTGTEAFF	TGCGCCAGCAGCCACCCGACAGGCACTGAAGCTTTCTTT
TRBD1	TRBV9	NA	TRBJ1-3	CASSVAAHLGQGSGNTIYF	TGTGCCAGCAGCGTAGCCGCCCACCTCGGACAGGGCTCTGGAAACACCATATATTTT
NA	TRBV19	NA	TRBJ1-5	CASKSSGSLNQPQHF	TGTGCCAGTAAGAGCTCCGGTAGTCTCAATCAGCCCCAGCATTTT
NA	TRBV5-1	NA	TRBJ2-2	CASSLREGAGELFF	TGCGCCAGCAGCTTAAGGGAGGGGGCCGGGGAGCTGTTTTTT
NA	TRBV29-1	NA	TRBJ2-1	CAVEGANEQFF	TGTGCTGTGGAGGGGGCGAATGAGCAGTTCTTC
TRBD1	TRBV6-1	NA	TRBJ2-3	CASSGGQGALKSDTQYF	TGTGCCAGCAGTGGAGGACAGGGGGCTTTAAAATCTGATACGCAGTATTTT
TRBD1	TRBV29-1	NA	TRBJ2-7	CSVEDHRGLTYEQYF	TGCAGCGTTGAAGATCACAGGGGGCTGACCTACGAGCAGTACTTC
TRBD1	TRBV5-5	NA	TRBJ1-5	CASSLLGDRYSNQPQHF	TGTGCCAGCAGCCTGTTGGGGGACAGATATAGCAATCAGCCCCAGCATTTT
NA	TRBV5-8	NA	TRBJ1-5	CASSLIAPLGNQPQHF	TGTGCCAGCAGCTTGATAGCACCGTTGGGCAATCAGCCCCAGCATTTT
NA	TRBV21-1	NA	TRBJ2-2	CASSTLNREGLFF	TGTGCCAGCAGCACATTAAACCGGGAGGGATTGTTTTTT
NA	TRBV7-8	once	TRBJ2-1	CASSLRRRAYNEQFF	TGTGCCAGCAGCCTCCGTCGCAGGGCCTACAATGAGCAGTTCTTC
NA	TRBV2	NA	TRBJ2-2	CASTLGTQKRGELFF	TGTGCCAGCACCCTGGGGACACAAAAGAGAGGGGAGCTGTTTTTT
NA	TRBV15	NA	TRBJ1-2	CATSRDSPGISGYTF	TGTGCCACCAGCAGAGATAGTCCGGGGATAAGTGGCTACACCTTC
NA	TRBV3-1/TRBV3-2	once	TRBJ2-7	CASSTFGDEQYF	TGTGCCAGCAGCACCTTTGGAGACGAGCAGTACTTC
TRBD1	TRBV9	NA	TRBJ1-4	CASSASGQSGGKLFF	TGTGCCAGCAGCGCATCGGGACAGTCGGGCGGAAAACTGTTTTTT
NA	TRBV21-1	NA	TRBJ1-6	CASSKGGDRDNSPLHF	TGTGCCAGCAGCAAAGGAGGGGACAGGGATAATTCACCCCTCCACTTT
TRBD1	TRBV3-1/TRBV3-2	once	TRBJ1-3	CASSQGFLWTGSSGNTIYF	TGTGCCAGCAGCCAAGGCTTCCTCTGGACAGGGAGCTCTGGAAACACCATATATTTT
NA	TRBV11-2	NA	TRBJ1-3	CASSLGRGSGNTIYF	TGTGCCAGCAGCTTAGGACGGGGTTCAGGAAACACCATATATTTT
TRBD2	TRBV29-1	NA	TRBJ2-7	CSVEGLAGGHEQYF	TGCAGCGTTGAAGGGCTAGCGGGGGGGCACGAGCAGTACTTC